Each of the 27 T cell receptor beta chains below was sequenced from the same sample in a study of PD-L1 blockade in urothelial cancer (dated by TCRdb to the late 2010s). Libraries were made using the immunoSEQ multiplex PCR assay. TCRdb re-hosts the immuneACCESS table, in-frame sequences only. Its copies lack some clones; in the studies checked, an unresolved V gene accounts for under half of them, and the cause for the rest is not known. The sample records about 76,000 clones, around 93% of which are singletons. The top ten constitute over 0.7% of the sample. The label giving this sample's time point can be read as: peripheral blood 6 weeks after treatment start. This specimen was PBMCs, taken around atezolizumab (anti-PD-L1) treatment. The origin of the receptors is a woman aged 80 or over with urothelial cancer.

V usage is TRBV27 and J usage is TRBJ1-1; TRBD1 aligns across 8 bases. V shed 6 bases and J 10 bases; nucleotides not matched to a gene: 16. The CDR3 contains 15 residues. Per the germline V gene, CDR1 is MNHEY and CDR2 is SMNVEV (reference sequence). The CDR3 coding sequence is TGTGCCAGCAGCGGGACAGGACTAACTTGGAGTGGAGCTTTCTTT. Its translation: CASSGTGLTWSGAFF.

CDR3 sequence: CASSLAVTATGFGETQYF. DNA of the CDR3: TGTGCCAGCAGCTTAGCCGTGACCGCGACAGGGTTTGGAGAGACCCAGTACTTC. This sequence joins TRBV7-8 and TRBJ2-5, with 7 bases that match TRBD1. Germline V gene sequence: CDR1 SGHVS, CDR2 FQNEAQ. The CDR3 totals 18 residues. With 0 bases clipped from V and 4 bases from J, the junction kept 14 bases outside the gene matches.

The chain links TRBV7-3 to TRBJ2-7, with D possibly being TRBD2 (6 bases). V was pared by 2 bases and J by 6 bases, with 8 bases between. The CDR3 covers 12 residues. Germline loops: CDR1 SGHTA, CDR2 FQGTGA. CDR3 coding DNA: TGTGCCAGCAGCTTAGGAGGGGTCGAGCAGTACTTC. Protein product: CASSLGGVEQYF.

V and J are TRBV5-4 and TRBJ1-3; 11 bases are shared with TRBD1. Unmatched junction bases numbered 3, after V lost 4 bases and J lost 0 bases. This CDR3 spans 16 amino acids. Germline V gene data show CDR1 as SGHNT and CDR2 as YYREEE (reference sequence). The DNA of the CDR3 is TGTGCCAGCAGCGCCGGGACAGGGGGCTCTGGAAACACCATATATTTT. Its protein product is CASSAGTGGSGNTIYF.

On this clone itself: The same CDR3 is also encoded by other DNA sequences in this sample. The chain couples TRBV5-1 to TRBJ1-1; TRBD1 might be the D (5 bases). Trimming took 0 bases from V and 5 from J, leaving 14 bases between them. The germline V gene encodes CDR1 SGHRS and CDR2 YFSETQ. The length of the CDR3 is 15 residues. The CDR3 is CASSLAAGGATEAFF. CDR3 bases: TGCGCCAGCAGCTTGGCCGCTGGAGGGGCGACTGAAGCTTTCTTT.

This chain links TRBV6-4 with TRBJ2-1; 9 bases fit TRBD2. Germline trimming cut 6 bases from V and 7 bases from J; bases unmatched to any gene: 10. Germline CDR1 is MRHNA and CDR2 is SNTAGT. The CDR3 totals 15 residues. In DNA form, the CDR3 reads TGTGCCAGCAGCCCCCTAGCGGGGACGGGGAATGAGCAGTTCTTC. Translation: CASSPLAGTGNEQFF.

V and J are TRBV9 and TRBJ2-1; possible D gene TRBD1, 6 bases. V gave up 4 bases and J gave up 8 bases, with 16 bases separating them. The CDR3 spans 14 residues. The germline V gene has CDR1 SGDLS and CDR2 YYNGEE. The CDR3, as DNA: TGTGCCAGCAGCCCCCCACAAGCAGGGGATGAGCAGTTCTTC. It encodes CASSPPQAGDEQFF.

The chain recombines TRBV5-4 with TRBJ1-5, with 9 positions matching TRBD1. Losses at the gene ends were 4 bases for V and 2 bases for J; bases not matched to a gene: 4. The germline CDR1 and CDR2 sequences are SGHNT and YYREEE (reference sequence). The CDR3 runs to 15 residues. Here the CDR3 reads CASSPGQGGNQPQHF. The CDR3 DNA is TGTGCCAGCAGCCCGGGACAGGGTGGCAATCAGCCCCAGCATTTT.

The chain couples TRBV27 to TRBJ1-2; the match to TRBD1 covers 9 bases. Germline loops: CDR1 MNHEY, CDR2 SMNVEV (reference sequence). The CDR3 spans 12 residues. The J segment lost 8 bases and the V segment lost 6 bases, leaving 4 bases of the junction unmatched. DNA for the CDR3: TGTGCCAGCAGACAGGGGGCGCGCGGCTACACCTTC. Residues: CASRQGARGYTF.

The chain couples TRBV28 to TRBJ1-5, with D possibly TRBD1 on 5 matching bases. Germline V lookup: CDR1 MDHEN, CDR2 SYDVKM. The CDR3 is 14 residues long. V shed 7 bases and J shed 1 base, with 11 bases lying between them. CDR3 bases: TGTGCCAGCACGGGGGGGGGAAGCAATCAGCCCCAGCATTTT. The encoded protein is CASTGGGSNQPQHF.

This clone was detected a few times. The chain joins TRBV14 to TRBJ2-1, with TRBD2 identical over 14 bases. This CDR3 is built from 16 residues. The V gene's germline CDR1 is SGHDN and CDR2 FVKESK. V lost 4 bases and J lost 7; bases outside the gene matches: 6. The CDR3 DNA is TGTGCCAGCAGCCCCATGAGGACTAGCGGGAGGAATGAGCAGTTCTTC. Encoded protein: CASSPMRTSGRNEQFF.

The genes are TRBV6-1 and TRBJ2-3, with D possibly TRBD2 on 5 matching bases. There are 13 residues in the CDR3. Germline CDR1 reads MNHNS; CDR2 reads SASEGT. The V end was cut by 4 bases, the J end by 8 bases, with 13 bases between. The DNA for the CDR3 is TGTGCCAGCAGTGGGGCTTCGAGGGTTACGCAGTATTTT. Protein product: CASSGASRVTQYF.

The V and J genes are TRBV14 and TRBJ1-3; TRBD1 is a possible D gene (5 bases). Between the trimmed V and J ends, which lost 0 bases and 4 bases, there was a span of 10 bases. This CDR3 has 15 residues. The germline gives CDR1 SGHDN, CDR2 FVKESK. The CDR3 here is CASSQDLPGGNTIYF. CDR3 DNA: TGTGCCAGCAGCCAAGATCTTCCAGGGGGAAACACCATATATTTT.

The chain recombines TRBV6-5 with TRBJ2-1; the match to TRBD2 covers 13 bases. CDR3 length: 16 residues. Looked up from germline, CDR1 is MNHEY and CDR2 is SVGAGI. J gave up 7 bases and V 2 bases, and 5 bases lay outside the gene matches. In nucleotides, the CDR3 is TGTGCCAGCAGTTACCGGACTAGCGGGAGTAAGAATGAGCAGTTCTTC. This codes for CASSYRTSGSKNEQFF.

This sequence joins TRBV14 and TRBJ2-1; possibly TRBD2 for D (5 bases). Per germline, CDR1 SGHDN and CDR2 FVKESK. Trimming removed 5 bases at V and 0 bases at J, with 14 bases between. CDR3 length equals 16 residues. The CDR3 loop is CASSSLAPSSYNEQFF. The CDR3, as DNA: TGTGCCAGCAGCTCGCTAGCACCGAGCTCCTACAATGAGCAGTTCTTC.

CDR3 loop: CASMYPGSTDTQYF. The CDR3 DNA sequence: TGTGCCAGTATGTATCCGGGGAGCACAGATACGCAGTATTTT. The J gene is TRBJ2-3, the V gene TRBV19; possible D gene TRBD2, 5 bases. Germline V CDR1 and CDR2: LNHDA, SQIVND (reference sequence). V was pared by 7 bases and J by 0 bases, with 11 bases between. This CDR3 is 14 amino acids long.

This chain uses TRBV6-1 with TRBJ2-1; TRBD1 matches at 7 bases. Germline CDR1 and CDR2: MNHNS and SASEGT. This CDR3 has 14 residues. V lost 4 bases and J lost 3; bases outside the gene matches: 3. CDR3 amino acids: CASSVRDSYNEQFF. Written as DNA, the CDR3 is TGTGCCAGCAGTGTCCGGGACAGCTACAATGAGCAGTTCTTC.

The CDR3 loop is CASRLQGSSYEQYF. The CDR3 DNA follows: TGTGCCAGCAGATTACAGGGAAGCTCCTACGAGCAGTACTTC. The chain has TRBV2 and TRBJ2-7, with D possibly matching TRBD1 (6 bases). The CDR3 loop spans 14 amino acids. The germline V gene encodes CDR1 SNHLY and CDR2 FYNNEI. V was cut by 6 bases and J by 0 bases, with 12 bases left in between.

The chain is built from TRBV12-5 and TRBJ2-3; 14 nucleotides line up with TRBD2. The trim removed 5 bases at V and 4 bases at J, leaving 5 bases unmatched. Per germline, CDR1 LGHNT and CDR2 FRNRAP. The CDR3 extends over 16 amino acids. The CDR3 DNA follows: TGTGCTAGTGGTAGCGGACTAGCGGGAGGAGCAGATACGCAGTATTTT. It specifies CASGSGLAGGADTQYF.

The rearrangement uses TRBV6-1 and TRBJ2-3, with TRBD2 identical over 10 bases. CDR3 size: 15 residues. Trimming at V came to 6 bases and at J to 3 bases, leaving 6 bases not matched to a gene. The germline CDR1 and CDR2 sequences are MNHNS and SASEGT. CDR3 region: CASSLTSGVTDTQYF. The CDR3 region has the DNA TGTGCCAGCAGCTTAACTAGCGGGGTGACAGATACGCAGTATTTT.

In this sample, this clone turned up once. The rearrangement joins TRBV5-8 to TRBJ1-2, with D tentatively TRBD1 (5 bases). The germline V gene has CDR1 SGHTS and CDR2 YDEGEE. V was pared by 4 bases and J by 6 bases, with 13 bases between. The CDR3 runs to 13 residues. The CDR3 DNA is TGTGCCAGCAGCCCAGGGTATTGGAATGGCTACACCTTC. Translating gives CASSPGYWNGYTF.

V is TRBV11-2 and J is TRBJ2-1; 9 positions match TRBD2. CDR3 length equals 16 residues. Germline V gene data show CDR1 as SGHAT and CDR2 as FQNNGV. Trimming cost V 2 bases and J 2 bases; bases outside gene matches: 4. For the CDR3, the DNA is TGTGCCAGCAGCTTATTGGCGGGAGGGCCCTACAATGAGCAGTTCTTC. Its protein is CASSLLAGGPYNEQFF.

The rearrangement links TRBV7-9 to TRBJ1-4, with a weak D call TRBD1 (5 bases). Between the trimmed V and J ends, which lost 0 bases and 9 bases, there was a span of 8 bases. The CDR3 has 13 amino acids. CDR1 and CDR2 from the germline V gene are SEHNR and FQNEAQ (reference sequence). CDR3 sequence (DNA): TGTGCCAGCAGCTTAGCACAGGACCAAAAACTGTTTTTT. Translated: CASSLAQDQKLFF.

V is TRBV14 and J is TRBJ2-4, with unresolved D. The CDR3 runs to 14 residues. Germline CDR1 SGHDN, CDR2 FVKESK. With 6 bases removed from V and 1 base from J, the gap between germline ends came to 10 bases. The CDR3 DNA reads as TGTGCCAGCAGTTTCTCCGCGGCCAAAAACATTCAGTACTTC. Protein: CASSFSAAKNIQYF. The full variable domain, in which reference TRBV14 and TRBJ2-4 provide the parts outside the CDR3, is EAGVTQFPSHSVIEKGQTVTLRCDPISGHDNLYWYRRVMGKEIKFLLHFVKESKQDESGMPNNRFLAERTGGTYSTLKVQPAELEDSGVYFCASSFSAAKNIQYFGAGTRLSVL.

The chain employs TRBV11-3 and TRBJ2-1, with 7 bases lining up with TRBD1. The CDR3 runs to 13 residues. CDR1 is SGHNT and CDR2 is YENEEA in the germline V gene. Germline trimming cut 6 bases from V and 1 base from J; bases unmatched to any gene: 0. The CDR3 DNA follows: TGTGCCAGCAGGGACAGGTCCTACAATGAGCAGTTCTTC. As protein: CASRDRSYNEQFF.

The J gene is TRBJ2-2, the V gene TRBV27; perhaps TRBD2 as D (6 bases). This CDR3 has 15 amino acids. The germline V and J ends were trimmed by 3 bases and 6 bases, with 14 bases remaining between them. Germline CDR1 and CDR2: MNHEY and SMNVEV (reference sequence). In nucleotides, the CDR3 is TGTGCCAGCAGTTTTCAGCTGAGGGAGGCCGGGGAGCTGTTTTTT. This sequence encodes CASSFQLREAGELFF.

The chain combines TRBV20-1 with TRBJ1-1; no clear D gene. This CDR3 spans 10 amino acids. Trimming took off 2 bases at V and 8 bases at J, with 6 bases between the two ends. Germline assignment: CDR1 DFQATT and CDR2 SNEGSKA (reference sequence). The CDR3 coding sequence is TGCAGTGCTAGAACAGAGGAAGCTTTCTTT. Amino acids: CSARTEEAFF.